The clone carrying this T cell receptor beta chain was observed at least ten times. The CDR3 runs 15 residues. Trimming removed 3 bases at V and 8 bases at J, with 22 bases between. Germline V gene lookup returns CDR1 DFQATT and CDR2 SNEGSKA (reference sequence). This sample stems from a study of T cells in Graves' hyperthyroidism and ophthalmopathy. There were TCR beta CDR3 regions amplified from RNA transcripts. First-round RT-PCR targeting the TCR CDR3 was performed with the HTBI primer set. One entry per CDR3 protein, called by TCRdb with MiXCR from the multiplex PCR reads. The sample holds 600,000 to 700,000 distinct CDR3 sequences; roughly 15% are singletons and the top ten take 4% to 5.5%.

The TCR originated in a middle-aged woman with Graves' ophthalmopathy. Sequencing input: blood. This sequence joins TRBV20-1 and TRBJ1-1; possibly TRBD1 for D (6 bases). CDR3 amino acids: CSARGGAGDPTEAFF. DNA of the CDR3: TGCAGTGCTAGGGGGGGGGCAGGCGACCCAACCGAAGCTTTCTTT.